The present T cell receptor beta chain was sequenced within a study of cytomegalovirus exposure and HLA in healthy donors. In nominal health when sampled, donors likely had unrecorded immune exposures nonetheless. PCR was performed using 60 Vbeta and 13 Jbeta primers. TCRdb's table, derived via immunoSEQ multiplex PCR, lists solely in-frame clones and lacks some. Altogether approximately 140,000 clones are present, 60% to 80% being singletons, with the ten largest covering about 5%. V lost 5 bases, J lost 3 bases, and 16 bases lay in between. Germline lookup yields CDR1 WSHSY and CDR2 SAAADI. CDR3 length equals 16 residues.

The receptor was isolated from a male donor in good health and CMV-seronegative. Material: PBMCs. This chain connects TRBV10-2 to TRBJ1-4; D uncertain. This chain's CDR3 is CASSPPSSGANEKLFF. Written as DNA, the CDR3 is TGCGCCAGCAGTCCCCCATCATCGGGAGCTAATGAAAAACTGTTTTTT.